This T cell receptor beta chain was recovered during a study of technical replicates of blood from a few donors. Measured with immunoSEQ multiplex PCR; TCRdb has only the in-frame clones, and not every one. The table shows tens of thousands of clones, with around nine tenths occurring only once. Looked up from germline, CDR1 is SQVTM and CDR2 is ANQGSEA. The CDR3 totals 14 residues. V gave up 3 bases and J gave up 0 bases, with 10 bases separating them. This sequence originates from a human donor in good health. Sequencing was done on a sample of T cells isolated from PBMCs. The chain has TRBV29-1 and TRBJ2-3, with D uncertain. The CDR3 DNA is TGCAGCGTTGAGTGGCAAAGTAGCACAGATACGCAGTATTTT. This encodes CSVEWQSSTDTQYF.